This T cell receptor (beta chain) came from a study of cytomegalovirus exposure and HLA in healthy donors (dated by TCRdb to the late 2010s). Context from the whole study: In an earlier analysis of under 600 of the donors, 250 to 350 Gb of sequence data and about 110 million unique TCR beta sequences from about 179 million T cells were reported. An early release that covered 640 HLA-typed donors contained 300 to 350 gigabases of sequencing data and 75 million to 100 million unique TCR sequences. The genetic ancestry cluster associated with self-reported Caucasian donors included over 80% of the approximately 400 genotyped donors. The study aimed to test whether cataloging public T cell receptors could reveal signatures of past pathogen exposure. The study profiled the T cell repertoires of some 610 subjects by immunosequencing and related them to cytomegalovirus serostatus. A separate validation cohort of about 110 different subjects was used in addition to the approximately 610-subject first cohort. The study combined high-throughput TCR immunosequencing, statistical association of individual TCRs with disease status, and machine learning to predict cytomegalovirus infection status. A later analysis re-analyzed previously published TCR beta repertoires from 650 to 800 donors and added high-resolution HLA genotyping to study TCR occurrence patterns. In the later analysis, no new phenotypic data were used to find candidate immune exposures; instead, reliance was placed on TCR beta sequences and their occurrence across donors. An earlier analysis of several hundred of the donors applied high-throughput TCR beta sequencing to assess whether each TCR beta V gene segment acted as functional or pseudogenic. Donor age, sex, ethnicity and CMV serostatus were collected together with the repertoire data. In a later genetic analysis, genome-wide SNP genotypes for about 55% of the roughly 700 donors were used, and that subset was treated as a discovery cohort. Every discovery cohort repertoire had been produced on one sequencing platform. Class I and class II HLA loci were covered by the typing at four-digit resolution. Typing coverage differed by locus: A, B, C, DRB1 and DQB1 were typed in roughly 620-640 donors, DQA1 in approximately 520, DPA1 in some 570, and DPB1 in roughly 450. A handful of DR-DQ haplotypes were handled as single units for association and clustering because linkage in the cohort was strong. Across 398 genotyped donors of the cohort, an average of about 200,000 unique TCR beta nucleotide sequences per donor were sequenced, and roughly a sixth of those sequences were non-productive. General findings and caveats noted by the study authors: A further reported finding was that TCR beta sequences accurately predicted the HLA-A and HLA-B alleles for most subjects in the first cohort. Sequencing depth was assumed to be roughly uniform across donors in the presence/absence analyses, though that assumption may not hold. A later analysis associated approximately 17,000 TCR beta sequences with specific HLA alleles at a false discovery rate of 0.05. In a later analysis, most CMV-associated TCR beta chains were found to appear HLA-restricted, with HLA associations seemingly driven largely by CMV exposure. In a later genetic analysis, a missense DCLRE1C variant was associated with V-gene and J-gene trimming of TCR beta chains, and the association was replicated in an independent cohort. A cluster of highly shared sequence variants was judged likely to be a technical artifact of the sequencing pipeline. It was suggested by the authors that the approach could potentially be generalized to other disease states and immunological phenotypes. A later analysis reported that several top co-occurrence clusters appeared linked to parvovirus B19, influenza, CMV and Epstein-Barr virus. In a later analysis, HLA-associated TCR beta chains showed more clonal expansion and lower generation probabilities than non-associated chains that were equally common. In vitro tests confirmed that a few of the cytomegalovirus-associated TCR beta chains recognize cytomegalovirus antigens. Immune exposure information for the cohort was limited to CMV serostatus. Only TCR beta chains were sequenced in this cohort, and the absence of alpha or paired-chain data limited detectable features. When HLA alleles, especially DR and DQ, strongly co-occurred, attributing TCR associations to individual alleles was difficult. The study gave a list of more than 150 TCR beta chains associated with cytomegalovirus. Because HLA typing was unavailable for some donors at each locus, only the typed subset was used in association tests. A later analysis found that TCR association rates varied across HLA loci, with DRB1 alleles showing the most associated TCRs and HLA-C alleles the fewest. Because counts were too low, about 17 rarely observed V segments, including chromosome 9 orphons, were excluded from the earlier analysis of several hundred of the donors. The classifier was reported to diagnose cytomegalovirus status with high specificity and sensitivity in both the original cohort and the validation cohort. Some IMGT-functional V segments, including TRBV6-2 and TRBV6-3, could not be distinguished by the 87-base-pair reads and were therefore excluded. Linkage disequilibrium might explain the correlated functional status among segregating V segments, but an unknown experimental factor could not be excluded. In an earlier analysis of approximately 590 of the donors, most TCR beta V segments were observed in productive rearrangements about 87% or about 30% of the time, broadly matching IMGT annotations. According to a later genetic analysis, donors in an Asian-associated ancestry cluster had fewer N-insertions in productive TCRs than the roughly 660-donor mean. Most TCR sequences were seen in very few donors, while some public TCRs were found in many individuals.

The cohort comprised some 680 healthy bone marrow donors. At the time of sampling, all cohort members were nominally healthy, though unrecorded immune exposures were likely present. The donor tested CMV seropositive and was one of the 289 seropositive cohort members. Every donor gave a peripheral blood sample, and the peripheral blood mononuclear cells from that sample were used for TCR beta sequencing. The Qiagen DNeasy Blood Extraction Kit was used to extract genomic DNA from the blood cell samples. Library preparation employed the immunoSEQ multiplex PCR assay. The multiplex PCR relied on a mix of 60 forward primers for TCR Vbeta segments and 13 reverse primers for TCR Jbeta segments. The CDR3 region of rearranged TCR beta genes was amplified from genomic DNA by a multiplex PCR assay. The amplified TCR beta libraries were sequenced on the Illumina HiSeq System as 87-base-pair reads. Concerning the study's data processing: A later analysis counted 75 million to 100 million unique TCR beta chains across the approximately 700 repertoires, and some 11 million of these chains were shared by at least two donors. Raw reads were error-corrected and collapsed into unique sequences with a nearest-neighbor algorithm that merged closely related sequences to remove PCR and sequencing errors. CDR3 sequences were aligned to IMGT reference sequences to assign V, D and J gene segments. For a sequence to be retained, at least a six-nucleotide match to both a V gene segment and a J gene segment was required. A rearrangement counted as productive if the CDR3 had no stop codons and remained in frame with V and J, and every other rearrangement counted as non-productive. Following IMGT convention, CDR3 was defined as the stretch from the second conserved V-encoded cysteine to the conserved J-encoded phenylalanine. In an earlier analysis of 550 to 650 of the donors, sequences lacking an unambiguous match to a single V gene segment were excluded. An earlier analysis of several hundred of the donors called V segments functional above 56.7% productive rearrangements and segregating when the between-donor standard deviation exceeded 5%. A statistical classification framework was built to diagnose cytomegalovirus status from the catalog of TCR beta chain sequences. A later analysis assigned V and J genes by comparing TCR nucleotide sequences with IMGT/GENE-DB human TR gene sequences. In a later analysis, CDR3 sequences and most-parsimonious VDJ recombination scenarios were assigned using the TCRdist pipeline. In a later analysis, every TCR beta chain was defined by the combination of its CDR3 amino acid sequence and its V-gene family, and reads without a unique V-gene family were dropped. As a way to deal with suspected cross-contamination and a sequencing artifact, a later analysis dropped 450 to 700 nucleotide sequences that were highly shared and had low generation probability. A later analysis calculated a clonal expansion index for each public chain from normalized within-repertoire ranks of inferred template counts. In a later analysis, generation probabilities were computed using a VDJ recombination model fitted to out-of-frame rearrangements, and the results were checked against IGoR. In a later analysis, hypergeometric tests were used to score TCR-TCR, TCR-HLA and TCR-CMV co-occurrence, with a repertoire-size bias correction applied to TCR pairs. False discovery rates were estimated in a later analysis by permuting HLA or CMV assignments 20 times. In a later analysis, co-occurring TCRs were grouped with DBSCAN, and TCRdist sequence similarity was added when clustering was performed within HLA-allele-positive subsets. For co-occurrence clustering, repertoires with fewer than 30,000 or more than 120,000 public chains were excluded, along with a handful of repertoires with anomalous nucleotide sharing. This is the immuneACCESS table as TCRdb keeps it, with only in-frame sequences that have V and J called. A part of the clones is gone; compared with another copy, unresolved V genes explain less than half, and the rest is unexplained. That table supplies the V and J calls and clone size; D and trimming were determined from the DNA. This sample lists around 37,000 clones; 70% to 85% were detected once. Roughly a tenth of the sample belongs to the ten largest clones.

CDR3 length: 15 amino acids, cysteine to phenylalanine. Solely the CDR3 DNA is kept, with 45 bases framed from the first base. Relative to germline, V is missing 5 bases and J is missing 2 bases, with 8 bases of the junction outside any gene match. From a lookup of the germline V gene (reference sequence), CDR1 and CDR2 are PRHDT and FYEKMQ. For this clone: Its antigen remains undetermined. Within one base of it there is no much larger clone, and no base qualities were kept.

Recombination connected TRBV13 to TRBJ1-1, and 7 junction bases match TRBD1. The sequence was collected from a woman aged 18-29 years in good health and CMV-seropositive. Sequenced input: PBMCs. The DNA reads TGTGCCAGCAGCCTCTGGGACAGCCAAAACACTGAAGCTTTCTTT. It translates as CASSLWDSQNTEAFF.